The 6 T cell receptor beta chains presented below share a single source sample, sequenced in a study of human T cells and chemical hapten exposure. Indicated time point: pre-sensitization, week 0. Sample treatment: therapeutic diphenylcyclopropenone sensitization with weekly scalp DPC. One entry per CDR3 protein results from TCRdb running MiXCR on the RACE reads. The sample consists of fewer than 200,000 distinct CDR3 sequences, about 31% of them appearing once. Sequencing was performed on whole blood, taken in connection with sensitization to the hapten diphenylcyclopropenone (DPC). The receptors derive from a woman aged 25 to 39 with alopecia areata. Some clones in this sample may be carry-over from other donors' samples.

This chain connects TRBV4-2 to TRBJ2-7; TRBD1 matches at 9 bases. Germline loops: CDR1 LGHNA, CDR2 YNFKEQ. The CDR3 runs 17 residues. The V gene end was trimmed by 2 bases and the J gene end by 2 bases; junction bases not matched to a gene: 10. As DNA, the CDR3 is TGTGCCAGCAGCCAATCCATTAGGACAGGGGCAGCCTACGAGCAGTACTTC. It translates to CASSQSIRTGAAYEQYF.

The chain joins TRBV6-2 or TRBV6-3 to TRBJ2-1, with 7 nucleotides matching TRBD2. Germline V gene sequence: CDR1 MNHEY, CDR2 SVGEGT. The trim removed 5 bases at V and 9 bases at J, leaving 16 bases unmatched. The CDR3 is 16 residues long. CDR3 amino acids: CASSGRTGTPGGEQFF. In nucleotides, the CDR3 is TGTGCCAGCAGTGGCCGGACTGGGACCCCGGGGGGTGAGCAGTTCTTC.

Only a few counts were recorded for this clonotype. This sequence joins TRBV9 and TRBJ2-3; 11 bases fit TRBD2. The germline gives CDR1 SGDLS, CDR2 YYNGEE. The CDR3 contains 18 residues. The trim removed 0 bases at V and 1 base at J, leaving 7 bases unmatched. CDR3 coding DNA: TGTGCCAGCAGCGTAGGTAGCGGGAGGGCCCTCGGCACAGATACGCAGTATTTT. The encoded protein is CASSVGSGRALGTDTQYF.

V and J are TRBV5-1 and TRBJ1-1; TRBD1 matches at 9 bases. The CDR3 extends over 15 amino acids. The V and J ends lost 4 bases and 5 bases, in that order; junction bases with no gene match: 9. Germline CDR1 and CDR2: SGHRS and YFSETQ. Here the CDR3 reads CASSETTGTGTEAFF. DNA of the CDR3: TGCGCCAGCAGCGAAACCACCGGGACAGGGACTGAAGCTTTCTTT.

This clonotype was recorded a few times. This chain uses TRBV4-3 with TRBJ2-2; 7 bases are a match to TRBD2. After removal of 1 base from V and 4 bases from J, the junction contained 6 bases not matched to a gene. Germline CDR1 is LGHNA and CDR2 is YSLEER. The CDR3 is made up of 16 amino acids. CDR3: CASSQGGGAGTGELFF. The CDR3 DNA sequence: TGCGCCAGCAGCCAAGGCGGGGGAGCGGGCACCGGGGAGCTGTTTTTT.

This clonotype was detected only a few times. The rearrangement joins TRBV21-1 to TRBJ2-7; TRBD1 is the table's D call, not checked against the DNA. TRBV21-1 is assigned pseudogene status. The CDR3 length is 13 residues. The CDR3 region is CASGRGSSYEQYF. Written as DNA, the CDR3 is TGTGCCAGCGGAAGGGGGTCCTCCTACGAGCAGTACTTC.